This note documents a single T cell receptor (beta chain) sequence. The antigen is undetermined. This sample is drawn from a study of CD8+CD57+ T cells in acquired aplastic anemia. For the study at large: Sorted CD4+ and CD8+ cells gave an average of approximately 3 ug of DNA. Reads per healthy sample averaged around 10 million (CD4+) and 11.0 million (CD8+).

Genomic DNA was employed as the template in profiling TCR beta VDJ and CDR3. One entry per CDR3 protein, called by TCRdb with MiXCR from the reads. The profile shows tens of thousands of distinct CDR3 sequences, less than 60% of them singletons. Notes on the study in general: Patients had around 30 CD8+ CDR3 sequences in common with controls (the shared set). Patients were compared with controls for CD8+ Simpson's diversity, and no significant difference emerged.

The CDR3 is 13 residues long. Germline assignment: CDR1 SGHRS and CDR2 YFSETQ. The material sequenced was sorted CD4+, CD8+, or CD8+CD57+ T cells (not recorded which) from PBMCs. This receptor was identified in a human donor in good health, serving as a control. J is TRBJ2-5 and V is TRBV5-1; no reliable D call. TRBJ2-7 matches the DNA end more closely, so the J call is doubtful. CDR3 loop: CASSFRTDYEQYF. The CDR3 DNA follows: TGCGCCAGCAGCTTCCGTACTGATTACGAGCAGTACTTC.